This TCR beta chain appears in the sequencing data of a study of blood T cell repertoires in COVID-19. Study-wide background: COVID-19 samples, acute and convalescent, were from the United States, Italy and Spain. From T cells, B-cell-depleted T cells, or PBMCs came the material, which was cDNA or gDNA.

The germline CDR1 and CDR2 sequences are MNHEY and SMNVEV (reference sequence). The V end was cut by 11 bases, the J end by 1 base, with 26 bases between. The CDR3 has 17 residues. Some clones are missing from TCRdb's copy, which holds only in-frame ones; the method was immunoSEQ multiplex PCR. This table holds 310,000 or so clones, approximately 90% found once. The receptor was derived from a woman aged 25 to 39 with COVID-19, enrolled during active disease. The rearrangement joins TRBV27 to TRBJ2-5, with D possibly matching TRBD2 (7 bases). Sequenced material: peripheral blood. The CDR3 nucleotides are TGTGCCTCCAGGCTGGGAGGGGGTAATATTCCCCAAGAGACCCAGTACTTC. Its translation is CASRLGGGNIPQETQYF.